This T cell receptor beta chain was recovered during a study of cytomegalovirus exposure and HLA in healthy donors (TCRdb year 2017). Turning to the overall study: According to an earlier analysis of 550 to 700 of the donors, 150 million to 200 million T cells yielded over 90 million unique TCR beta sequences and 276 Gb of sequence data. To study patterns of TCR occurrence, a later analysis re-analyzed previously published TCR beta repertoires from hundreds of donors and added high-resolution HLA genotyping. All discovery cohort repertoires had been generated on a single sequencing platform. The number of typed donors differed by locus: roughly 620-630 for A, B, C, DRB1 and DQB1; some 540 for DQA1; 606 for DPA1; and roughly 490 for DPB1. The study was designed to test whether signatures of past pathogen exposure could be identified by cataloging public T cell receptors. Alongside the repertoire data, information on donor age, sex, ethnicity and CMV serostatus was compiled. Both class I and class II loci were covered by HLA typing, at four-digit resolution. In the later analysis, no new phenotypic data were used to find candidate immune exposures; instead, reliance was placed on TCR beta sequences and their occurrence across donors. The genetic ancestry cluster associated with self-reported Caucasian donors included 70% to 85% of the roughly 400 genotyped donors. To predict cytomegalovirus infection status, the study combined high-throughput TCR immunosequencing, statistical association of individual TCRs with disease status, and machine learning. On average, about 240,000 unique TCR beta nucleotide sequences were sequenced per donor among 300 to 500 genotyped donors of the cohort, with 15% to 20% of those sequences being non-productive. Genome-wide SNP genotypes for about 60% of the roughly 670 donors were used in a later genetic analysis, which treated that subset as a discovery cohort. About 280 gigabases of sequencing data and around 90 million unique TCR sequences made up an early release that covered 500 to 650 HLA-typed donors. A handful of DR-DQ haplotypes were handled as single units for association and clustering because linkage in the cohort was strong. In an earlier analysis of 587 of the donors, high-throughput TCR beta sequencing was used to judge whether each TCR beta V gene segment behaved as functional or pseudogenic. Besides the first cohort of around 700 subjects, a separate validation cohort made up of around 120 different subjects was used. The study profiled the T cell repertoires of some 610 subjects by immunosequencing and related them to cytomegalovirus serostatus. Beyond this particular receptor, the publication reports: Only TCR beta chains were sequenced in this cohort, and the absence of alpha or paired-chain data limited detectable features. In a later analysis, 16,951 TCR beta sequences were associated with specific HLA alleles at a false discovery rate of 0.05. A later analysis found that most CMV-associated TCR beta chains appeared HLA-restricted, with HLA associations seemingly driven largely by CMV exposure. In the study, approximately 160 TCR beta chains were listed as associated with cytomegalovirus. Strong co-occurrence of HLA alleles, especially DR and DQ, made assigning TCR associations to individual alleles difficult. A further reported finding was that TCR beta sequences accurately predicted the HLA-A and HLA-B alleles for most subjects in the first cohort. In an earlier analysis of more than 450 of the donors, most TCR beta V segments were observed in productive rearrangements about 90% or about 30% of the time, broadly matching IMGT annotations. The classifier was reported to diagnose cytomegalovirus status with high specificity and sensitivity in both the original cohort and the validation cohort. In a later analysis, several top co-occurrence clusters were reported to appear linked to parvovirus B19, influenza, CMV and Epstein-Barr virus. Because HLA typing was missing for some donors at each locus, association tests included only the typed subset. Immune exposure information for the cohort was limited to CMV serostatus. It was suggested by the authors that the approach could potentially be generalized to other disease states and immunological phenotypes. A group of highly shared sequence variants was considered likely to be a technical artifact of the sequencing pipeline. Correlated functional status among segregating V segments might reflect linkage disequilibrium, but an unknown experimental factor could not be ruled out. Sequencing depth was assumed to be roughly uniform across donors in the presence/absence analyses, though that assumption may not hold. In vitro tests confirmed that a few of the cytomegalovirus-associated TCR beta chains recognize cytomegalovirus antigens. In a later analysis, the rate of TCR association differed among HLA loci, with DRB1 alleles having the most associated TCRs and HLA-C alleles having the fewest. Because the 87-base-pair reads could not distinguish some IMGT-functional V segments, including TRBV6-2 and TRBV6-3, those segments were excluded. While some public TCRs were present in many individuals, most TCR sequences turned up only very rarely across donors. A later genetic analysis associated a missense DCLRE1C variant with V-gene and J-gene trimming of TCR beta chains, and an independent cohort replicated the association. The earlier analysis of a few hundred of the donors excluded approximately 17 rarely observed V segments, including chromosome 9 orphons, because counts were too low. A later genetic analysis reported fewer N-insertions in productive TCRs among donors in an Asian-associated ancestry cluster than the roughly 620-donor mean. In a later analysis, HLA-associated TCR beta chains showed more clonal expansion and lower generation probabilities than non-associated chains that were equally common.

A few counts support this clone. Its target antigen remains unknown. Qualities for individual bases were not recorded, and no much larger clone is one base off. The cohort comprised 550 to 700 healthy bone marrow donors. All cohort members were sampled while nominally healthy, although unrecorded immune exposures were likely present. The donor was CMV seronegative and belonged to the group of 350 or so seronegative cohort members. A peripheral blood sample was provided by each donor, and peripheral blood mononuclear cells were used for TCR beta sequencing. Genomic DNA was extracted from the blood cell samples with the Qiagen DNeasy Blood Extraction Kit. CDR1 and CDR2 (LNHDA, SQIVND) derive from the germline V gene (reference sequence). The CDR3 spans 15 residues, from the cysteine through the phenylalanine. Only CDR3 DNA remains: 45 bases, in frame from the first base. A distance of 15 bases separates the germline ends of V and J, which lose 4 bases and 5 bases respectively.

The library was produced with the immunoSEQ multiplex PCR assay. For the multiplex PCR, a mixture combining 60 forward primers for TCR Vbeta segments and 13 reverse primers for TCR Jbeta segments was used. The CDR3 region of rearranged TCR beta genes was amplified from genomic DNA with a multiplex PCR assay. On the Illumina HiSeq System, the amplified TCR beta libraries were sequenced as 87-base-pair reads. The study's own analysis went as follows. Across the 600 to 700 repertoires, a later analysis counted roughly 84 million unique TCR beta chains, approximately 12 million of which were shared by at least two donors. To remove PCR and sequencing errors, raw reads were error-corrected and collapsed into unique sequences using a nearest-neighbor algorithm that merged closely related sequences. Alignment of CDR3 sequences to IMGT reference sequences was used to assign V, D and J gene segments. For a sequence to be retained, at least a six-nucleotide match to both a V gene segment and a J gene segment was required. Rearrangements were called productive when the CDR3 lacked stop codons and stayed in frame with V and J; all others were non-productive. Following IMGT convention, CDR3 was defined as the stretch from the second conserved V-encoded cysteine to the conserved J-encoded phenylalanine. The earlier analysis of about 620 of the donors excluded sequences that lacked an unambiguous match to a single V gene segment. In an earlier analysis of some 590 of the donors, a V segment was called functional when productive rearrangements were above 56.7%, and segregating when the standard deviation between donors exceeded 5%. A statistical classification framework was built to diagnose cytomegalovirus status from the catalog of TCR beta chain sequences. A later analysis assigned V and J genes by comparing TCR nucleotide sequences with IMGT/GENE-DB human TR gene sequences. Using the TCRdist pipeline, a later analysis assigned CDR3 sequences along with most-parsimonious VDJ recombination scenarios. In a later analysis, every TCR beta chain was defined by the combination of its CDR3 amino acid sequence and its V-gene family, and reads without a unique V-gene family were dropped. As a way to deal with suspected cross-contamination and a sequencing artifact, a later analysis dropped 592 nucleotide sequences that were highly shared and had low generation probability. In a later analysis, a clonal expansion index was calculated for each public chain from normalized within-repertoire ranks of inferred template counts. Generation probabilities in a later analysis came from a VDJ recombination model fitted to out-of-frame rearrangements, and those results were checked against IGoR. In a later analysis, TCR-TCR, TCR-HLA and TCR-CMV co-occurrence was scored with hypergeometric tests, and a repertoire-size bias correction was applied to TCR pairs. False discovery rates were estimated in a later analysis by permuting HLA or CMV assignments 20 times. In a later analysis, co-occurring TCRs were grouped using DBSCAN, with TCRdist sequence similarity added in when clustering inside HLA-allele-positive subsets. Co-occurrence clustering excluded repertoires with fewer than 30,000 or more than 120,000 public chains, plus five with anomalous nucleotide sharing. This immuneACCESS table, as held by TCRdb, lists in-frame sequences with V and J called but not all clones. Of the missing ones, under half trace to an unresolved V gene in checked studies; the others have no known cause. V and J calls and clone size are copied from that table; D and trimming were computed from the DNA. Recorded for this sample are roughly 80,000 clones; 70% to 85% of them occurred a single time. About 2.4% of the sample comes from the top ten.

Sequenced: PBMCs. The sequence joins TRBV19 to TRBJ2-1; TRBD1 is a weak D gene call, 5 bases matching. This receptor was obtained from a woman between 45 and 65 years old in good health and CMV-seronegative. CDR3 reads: CASSKVTRGNNEQFF. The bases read TGTGCCAGTAGTAAAGTTACAAGGGGCAACAATGAGCAGTTCTTC.